This TCR beta chain came from a study of early T cells in non-severe SARS-CoV-2 infection. Unique molecular identifiers were attached to individual cDNA molecules. From the 5' RACE reads, TCRdb called clonotypes with MiXCR, one entry per CDR3 protein. The sample holds around 82,000 distinct CDR3 sequences, 14% to 15% seen once. With respect to this clonotype: Its antigen is not identified.

Study-level findings and limits: Matching against VDJdb likely underestimated virus-specific expansions, favoring anti-spike CD8.

The TCR sequence derives from an adult who was a healthcare worker with PCR-confirmed SARS-CoV-2 infection or an uninfected control (not recorded which). The specimen was whole blood.

The CDR3 region has the DNA TGTGCCAGCAGTGGGACTGGCGGCAATGAGCAGTTCTTC. Translated, it gives CASSGTGGNEQFF. The rearrangement uses TRBV6-4 and TRBJ2-1; possible D gene TRBD2, 5 bases. V was pared by 4 bases and J by 6 bases, with 10 bases between. There are 13 residues in the CDR3. CDR1 MRHNA and CDR2 SNTAGT come from the germline V gene.